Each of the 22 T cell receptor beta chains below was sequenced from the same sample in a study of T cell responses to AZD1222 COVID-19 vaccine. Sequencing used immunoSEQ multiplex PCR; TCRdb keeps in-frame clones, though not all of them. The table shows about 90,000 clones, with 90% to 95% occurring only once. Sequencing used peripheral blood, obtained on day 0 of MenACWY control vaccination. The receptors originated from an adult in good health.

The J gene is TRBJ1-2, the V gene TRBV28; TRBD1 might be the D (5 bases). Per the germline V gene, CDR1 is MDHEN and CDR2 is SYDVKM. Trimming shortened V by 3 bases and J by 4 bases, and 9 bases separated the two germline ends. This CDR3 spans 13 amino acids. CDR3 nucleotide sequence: TGTGCCAGCAGTTTTCGAGGGGTCTATGGCTACACCTTC. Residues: CASSFRGVYGYTF.

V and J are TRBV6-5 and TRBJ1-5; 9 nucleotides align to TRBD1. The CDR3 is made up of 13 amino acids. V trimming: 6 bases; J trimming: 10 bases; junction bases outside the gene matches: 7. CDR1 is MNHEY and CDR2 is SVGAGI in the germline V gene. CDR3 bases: TGTGCCAGCAGCTCAGGACAGGGGCGCCCCCAGCATTTT. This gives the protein CASSSGQGRPQHF.

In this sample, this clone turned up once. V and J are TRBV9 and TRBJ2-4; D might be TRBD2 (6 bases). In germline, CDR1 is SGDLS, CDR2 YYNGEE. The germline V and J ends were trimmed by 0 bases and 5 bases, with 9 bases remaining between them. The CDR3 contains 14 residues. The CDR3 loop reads CASSVGGTENIQYF. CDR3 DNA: TGTGCCAGCAGCGTAGGGGGGACTGAAAACATTCAGTACTTC. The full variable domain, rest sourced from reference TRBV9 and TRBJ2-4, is DSGVTQTPKHLITATGQRVTLRCSPRSGDLSVYWYQQSLDQGLQFLIQYYNGEERAKGNILERFSAQQFPDLHSELNLSSLELGDSALYFCASSVGGTENIQYFGAGTRLSVL.

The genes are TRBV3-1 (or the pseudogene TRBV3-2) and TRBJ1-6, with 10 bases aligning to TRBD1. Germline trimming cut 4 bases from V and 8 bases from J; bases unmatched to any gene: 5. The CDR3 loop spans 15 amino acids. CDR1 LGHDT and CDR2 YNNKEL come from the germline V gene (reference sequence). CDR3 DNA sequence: TGTGCCAGCAGCCCCGGGACAGGGGCGGATTCACCCCTCCACTTT. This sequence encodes CASSPGTGADSPLHF.

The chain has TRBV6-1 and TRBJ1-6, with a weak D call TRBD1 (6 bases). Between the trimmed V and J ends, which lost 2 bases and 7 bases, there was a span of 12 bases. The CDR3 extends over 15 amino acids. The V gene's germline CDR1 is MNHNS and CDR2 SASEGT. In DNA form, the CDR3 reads TGTGCCAGCAGTGAACGGCAGGGGAGAAATTCACCCCTCCACTTT. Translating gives CASSERQGRNSPLHF.

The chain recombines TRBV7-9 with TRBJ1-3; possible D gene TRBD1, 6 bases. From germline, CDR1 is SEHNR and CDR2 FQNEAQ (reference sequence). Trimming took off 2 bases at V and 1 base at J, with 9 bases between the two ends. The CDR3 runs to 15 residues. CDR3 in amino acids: CASSLTGKSGNTIYF. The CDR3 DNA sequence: TGTGCCAGCAGCTTAACAGGGAAGTCTGGAAACACCATATATTTT.

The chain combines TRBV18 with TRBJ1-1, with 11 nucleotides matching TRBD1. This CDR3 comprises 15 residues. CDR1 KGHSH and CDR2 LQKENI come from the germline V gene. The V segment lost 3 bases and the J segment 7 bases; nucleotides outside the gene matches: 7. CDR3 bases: TGTGCCAGCTCACCTCGGGGACAGGGGGAGAGTGAAGCTTTCTTT. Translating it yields CASSPRGQGESEAFF.

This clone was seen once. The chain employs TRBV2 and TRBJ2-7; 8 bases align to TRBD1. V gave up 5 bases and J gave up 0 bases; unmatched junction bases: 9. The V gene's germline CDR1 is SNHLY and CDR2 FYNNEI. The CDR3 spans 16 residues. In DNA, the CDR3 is TGTGCCAGCAGTCCTCCGCGGGACAGGTCCTCCTACGAGCAGTACTTC. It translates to CASSPPRDRSSYEQYF.

The CDR3 nucleotides read TGCGCCAGCTCCCGCGGGACAGCAAGCACCGGGGAGCTGTTTTTT. This codes for CASSRGTASTGELFF. The rearrangement links TRBV10-2 to TRBJ2-2; perhaps TRBD1 as D (7 bases). The V and J ends lost 8 bases and 4 bases respectively, with 17 bases between them. The CDR3 runs to 15 residues. Germline-derived CDR1 and CDR2 are WSHSY and SAAADI.

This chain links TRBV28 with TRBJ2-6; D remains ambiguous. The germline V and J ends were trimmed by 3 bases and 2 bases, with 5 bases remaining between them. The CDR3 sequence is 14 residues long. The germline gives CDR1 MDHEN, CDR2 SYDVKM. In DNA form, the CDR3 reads TGTGCCAGCAGTTTGGCTGCTGGGGCCAACGTCCTGACTTTC. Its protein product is CASSLAAGANVLTF.

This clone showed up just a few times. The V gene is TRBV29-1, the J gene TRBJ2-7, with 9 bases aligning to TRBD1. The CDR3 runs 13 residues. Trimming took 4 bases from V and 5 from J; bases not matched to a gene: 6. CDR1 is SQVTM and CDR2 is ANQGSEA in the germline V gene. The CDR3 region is CSVVGQGKDEQYF. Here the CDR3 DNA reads TGCAGCGTTGTAGGACAGGGGAAGGACGAGCAGTACTTC.

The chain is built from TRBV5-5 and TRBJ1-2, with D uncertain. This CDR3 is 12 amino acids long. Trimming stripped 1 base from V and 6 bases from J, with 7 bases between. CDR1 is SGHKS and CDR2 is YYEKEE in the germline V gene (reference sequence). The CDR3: CASSLNEDGYTF. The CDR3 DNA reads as TGTGCCAGCAGCTTGAATGAGGATGGCTACACCTTC. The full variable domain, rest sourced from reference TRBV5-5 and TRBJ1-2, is DAGVTQSPTHLIKTRGQQVTLRCSPISGHKSVSWYQQVLGQGPQFIFQYYEKEERGRGNFPDRFSARQFPNYSSELNVNALLLGDSALYLCASSLNEDGYTFGSGTRLTVV.

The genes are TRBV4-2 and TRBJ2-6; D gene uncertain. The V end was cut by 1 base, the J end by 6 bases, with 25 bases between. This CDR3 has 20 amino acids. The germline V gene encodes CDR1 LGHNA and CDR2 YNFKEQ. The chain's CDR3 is CASSQVPPAGSAVVANVLTF. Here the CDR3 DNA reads TGTGCCAGCAGCCAAGTACCCCCGGCAGGTTCGGCGGTCGTGGCCAACGTCCTGACTTTC.

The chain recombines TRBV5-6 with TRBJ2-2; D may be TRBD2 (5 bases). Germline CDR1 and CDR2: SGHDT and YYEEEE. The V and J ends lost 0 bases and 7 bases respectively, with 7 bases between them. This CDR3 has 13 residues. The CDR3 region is CASSLGRHGELFF. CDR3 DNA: TGTGCCAGCAGCTTGGGGAGGCACGGGGAGCTGTTTTTT.

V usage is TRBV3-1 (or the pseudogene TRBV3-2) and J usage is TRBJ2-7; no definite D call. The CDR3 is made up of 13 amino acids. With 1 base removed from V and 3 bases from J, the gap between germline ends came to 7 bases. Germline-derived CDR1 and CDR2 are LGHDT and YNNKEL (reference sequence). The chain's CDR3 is CASSQVSDYEQYF. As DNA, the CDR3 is TGTGCCAGCAGCCAAGTATCGGACTACGAGCAGTACTTC.

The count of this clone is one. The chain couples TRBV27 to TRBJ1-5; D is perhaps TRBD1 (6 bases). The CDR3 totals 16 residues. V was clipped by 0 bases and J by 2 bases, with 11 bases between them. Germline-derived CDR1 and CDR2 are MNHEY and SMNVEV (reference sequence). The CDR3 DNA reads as TGTGCCAGCAGTTTATCATCCAGGGGTGGCAATCAGCCCCAGCATTTT. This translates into CASSLSSRGGNQPQHF.

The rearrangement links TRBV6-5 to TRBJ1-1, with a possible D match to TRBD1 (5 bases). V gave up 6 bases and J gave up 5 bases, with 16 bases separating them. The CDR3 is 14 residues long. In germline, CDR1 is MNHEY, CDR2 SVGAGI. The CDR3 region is CASRREGLVTEAFF. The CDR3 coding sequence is TGTGCCAGCAGACGTGAGGGGCTGGTTACTGAAGCTTTCTTT.

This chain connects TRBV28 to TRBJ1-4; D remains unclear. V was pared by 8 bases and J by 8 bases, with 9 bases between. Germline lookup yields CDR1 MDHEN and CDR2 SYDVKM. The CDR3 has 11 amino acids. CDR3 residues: CASGGREKLFF. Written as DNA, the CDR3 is TGTGCCAGCGGAGGGCGCGAAAAACTGTTTTTT.

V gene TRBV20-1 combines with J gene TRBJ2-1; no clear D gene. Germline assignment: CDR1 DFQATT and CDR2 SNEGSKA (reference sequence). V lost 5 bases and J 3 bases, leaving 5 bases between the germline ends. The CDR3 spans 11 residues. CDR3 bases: TGCAGTGCTCCAGACTACAATGAGCAGTTCTTC. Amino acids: CSAPDYNEQFF.

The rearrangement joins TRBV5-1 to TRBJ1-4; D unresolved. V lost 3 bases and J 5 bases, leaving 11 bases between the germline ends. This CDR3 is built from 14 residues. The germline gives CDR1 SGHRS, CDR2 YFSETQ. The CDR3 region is CASSSGRRNEKLFF. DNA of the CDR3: TGCGCCAGCAGCTCCGGGAGAAGGAATGAAAAACTGTTTTTT.

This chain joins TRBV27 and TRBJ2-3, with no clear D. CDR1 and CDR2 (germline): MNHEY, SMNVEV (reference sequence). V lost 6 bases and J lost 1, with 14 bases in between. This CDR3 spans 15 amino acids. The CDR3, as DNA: TGTGCCAGCAGCCCCATCCGGGTCCGCACAGATACGCAGTATTTT. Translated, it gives CASSPIRVRTDTQYF.

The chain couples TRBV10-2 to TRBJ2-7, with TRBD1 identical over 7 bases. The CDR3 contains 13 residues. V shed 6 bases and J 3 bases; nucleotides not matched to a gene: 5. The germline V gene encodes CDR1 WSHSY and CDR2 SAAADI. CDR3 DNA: TGCGCCAGCAGCGGACAGGTAAACTACGAGCAGTACTTC. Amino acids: CASSGQVNYEQYF.